This T cell receptor beta chain came from a study of blood T cells in healthy people across ages. Findings and caveats of the study: Measured against age, TCR beta diversity per million T cells decreased in a roughly linear manner. Naive and antigen-experienced cells were not separated, limiting conclusive comparison.

Next came a second PCR, run for roughly 6 to 11 cycles, which used a sample-barcoded 5' primer along with a J-beta primer mix. Each CDR3 protein is one row after TCRdb ran MiXCR on the 5' RACE reads. Of approximately 690,000 distinct CDR3 sequences in the sample, 40% to 50% were seen once. Germline V CDR1 and CDR2: DFQATT, SNEGSKA (reference sequence). Trimming took 0 bases from V and 5 from J; bases not matched to a gene: 6. This CDR3 is 15 amino acids long. In regard to this clonotype: Its antigen remains unidentified.

The sequence was collected from a man of 80 years or more in good health. The specimen sequenced was blood. The chain is built from TRBV20-1 and TRBJ1-2; 10 positions match TRBD1. The CDR3 coding sequence is TGCAGTGCTAGAGATAGGGACAGGGGTTTTTATGGCTACACCTTC. Its protein product is CSARDRDRGFYGYTF.